This section outlines one T cell receptor (beta chain) sequence together with its context. Antigen: not known. The source of the sample is a study of cytomegalovirus exposure and HLA in healthy donors. For the study at large: The Caucasian-associated ancestry cluster contained approximately 81% of the approximately 410 genotyped donors.

Notes on the study in general: An apparent linkage of common viral pathogens to several of the most significant clusters emerged in a later analysis. Reported findings show TCR beta sequences accurately forecast HLA-A and HLA-B alleles in most subjects.

The CDR3 spans 14 residues. CDR1 is PRHDT, CDR2 FYEKMQ, per germline (reference sequence). Trimming cost V 0 bases and J 2 bases; bases outside gene matches: 0. Vbeta (60) and Jbeta (13) primers were used in the PCR. Some clones are missing from TCRdb's copy, which holds only in-frame ones; the method was immunoSEQ multiplex PCR. The sample carries around 200,000 clones, over 70% recorded once. Sequencing was carried out using PBMCs. This receptor was identified in a female donor in good health and CMV-seronegative. The rearrangement uses TRBV13 and TRBJ2-7; 8 nucleotides agree with TRBD1. The CDR3 sequence is CASSLGQGAYEQYF. The CDR3 DNA follows: TGTGCCAGCAGCTTAGGACAGGGGGCCTACGAGCAGTACTTC.